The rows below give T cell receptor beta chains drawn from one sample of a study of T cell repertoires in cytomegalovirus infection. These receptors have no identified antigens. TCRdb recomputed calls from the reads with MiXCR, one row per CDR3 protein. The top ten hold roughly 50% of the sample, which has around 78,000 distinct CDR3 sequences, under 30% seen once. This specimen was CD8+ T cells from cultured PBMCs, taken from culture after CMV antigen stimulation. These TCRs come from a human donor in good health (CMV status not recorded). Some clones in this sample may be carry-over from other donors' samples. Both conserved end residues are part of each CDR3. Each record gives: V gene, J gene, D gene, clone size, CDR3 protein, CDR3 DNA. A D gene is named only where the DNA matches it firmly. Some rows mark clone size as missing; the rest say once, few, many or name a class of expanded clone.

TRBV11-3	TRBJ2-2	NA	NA	CASSLALANTGELFF	TGTGCCAGCAGCTTAGCCTTAGCGAACACCGGGGAGCTGTTTTTT
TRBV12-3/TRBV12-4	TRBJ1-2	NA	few	CASSSTGSDGYTF	TGTGCCAGCAGTTCCACAGGGTCGGATGGCTACACCTTC
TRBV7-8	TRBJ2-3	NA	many	CASSLKTDWYTDTQYF	TGTGCCAGCAGCTTAAAAACGGACTGGTACACAGATACGCAGTATTTT
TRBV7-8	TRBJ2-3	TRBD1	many	CASSPGQPDTQYF	TGTGCCAGCAGCCCGGGACAGCCAGATACGCAGTATTTT
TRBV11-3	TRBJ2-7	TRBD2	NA	CASSEAWGGSYEQYF	TGTGCCAGCAGCGAGGCCTGGGGGGGCTCCTACGAGCAGTACTTC
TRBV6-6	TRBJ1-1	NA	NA	CASLGAEAFF	TGTGCCAGCTTAGGCGCTGAAGCTTTCTTT
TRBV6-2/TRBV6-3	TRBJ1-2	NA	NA	CASSYSPDGYTF	TGTGCCAGCAGTTACTCGCCCGATGGCTACACCTTC
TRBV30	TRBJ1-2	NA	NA	CAWGRTAGYTF	TGTGCCTGGGGCAGGACGGCTGGCTACACCTTC
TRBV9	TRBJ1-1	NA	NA	CASSLGGASTPNTEAFF	TGTGCCAGCAGCCTAGGCGGGGCTTCCACTCCGAACACTGAAGCTTTCTTT
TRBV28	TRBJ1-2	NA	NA	CASRDPFNGYTF	TGTGCCTCACGGGACCCATTCAATGGCTACACCTTC
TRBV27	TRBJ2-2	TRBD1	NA	CASSQGQGGELFF	TGTGCCAGCAGCCAAGGACAGGGCGGGGAGCTGTTTTTT
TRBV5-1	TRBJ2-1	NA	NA	CASLGSQGEQFF	TGCGCCAGCCTTGGATCTCAGGGTGAGCAGTTCTTC
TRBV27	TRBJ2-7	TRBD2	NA	CASSLFRGGPYEQYF	TGTGCCAGCAGTTTATTCCGGGGAGGGCCCTACGAGCAGTACTTC
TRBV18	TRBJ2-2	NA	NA	CASSPTGKGPTNTGELFF	TGTGCCAGCTCACCAACAGGAAAGGGACCGACGAACACCGGGGAGCTGTTTTTT
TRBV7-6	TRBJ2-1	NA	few	CASSGPGSGNEQFF	TGTGCCAGCAGCGGACCGGGTTCGGGGAATGAGCAGTTCTTC
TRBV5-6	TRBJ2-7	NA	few	CASSLGARVHEQYF	TGTGCCAGCAGCTTGGGGGCGCGGGTTCACGAGCAGTACTTC
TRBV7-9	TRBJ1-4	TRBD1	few	CASSRDRGEKLFF	TGTGCCAGCAGCAGGGACAGGGGTGAAAAACTGTTTTTT
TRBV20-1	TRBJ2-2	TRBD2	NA	CSATPLAGGPAGELFF	TGCAGTGCCACTCCTCTAGCGGGAGGGCCAGCCGGGGAGCTGTTTTTT
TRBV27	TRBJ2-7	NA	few	CASSLRGARSYEQYF	TGTGCCAGCAGCCTCAGGGGAGCAAGGTCCTACGAGCAGTACTTC
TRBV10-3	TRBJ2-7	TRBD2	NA	CAIRPGLAGTSEQYF	TGTGCCATCAGACCCGGACTAGCGGGGACAAGCGAGCAGTACTTC
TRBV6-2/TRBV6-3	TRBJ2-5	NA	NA	CASTLGETQYF	TGTGCCAGCACCTTGGGAGAGACCCAGTACTTC
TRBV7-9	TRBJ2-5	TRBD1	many	CASSLAVTGSETQYF	TGTGCCAGCAGCTTAGCGGTGACAGGGTCGGAGACCCAGTACTTC
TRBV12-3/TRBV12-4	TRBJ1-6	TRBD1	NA	CASNRQGNNSPLHF	TGTGCCAGCAACAGACAGGGGAATAATTCACCCCTCCACTTT
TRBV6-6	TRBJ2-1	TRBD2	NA	CASRLGGLADDNEQFF	TGTGCCAGCAGGCTCGGTGGACTAGCGGACGACAATGAGCAGTTCTTC
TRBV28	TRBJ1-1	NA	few	CASSSQRTGLAEAFF	TGTGCCAGCAGTTCACAGCGAACGGGACTCGCTGAAGCTTTCTTT
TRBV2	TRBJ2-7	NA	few	CASSEGGGLRGHEQYF	TGTGCCAGCAGTGAAGGAGGGGGACTAAGGGGCCACGAGCAGTACTTC
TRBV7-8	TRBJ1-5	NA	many	CASSPRTAYSNQPQHF	TGTGCCAGCAGCCCAAGGACGGCTTATAGCAATCAGCCCCAGCATTTT
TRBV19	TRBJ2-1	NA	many	CASTTDGARTYNEQFF	TGTGCCAGTACTACCGATGGGGCCCGGACCTACAATGAGCAGTTCTTC
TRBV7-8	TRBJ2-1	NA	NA	CASVPGPTASNEQFF	TGTGCCAGCGTACCCGGGCCCACAGCCAGCAATGAGCAGTTCTTC
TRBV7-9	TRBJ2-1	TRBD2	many	CASSNSGGARNEQFF	TGTGCCAGCAGCAATAGCGGGGGGGCCCGGAATGAGCAGTTCTTC